This T cell receptor (beta chain) emerged from a study of Tregs in tolerant kidney transplant recipients. Broader study findings: The most relevant donor-specific Treg TCRbeta repertoire apparently came from expansion with activated donor B cells. Validation in larger populations is needed because few patients were studied. Nucleotide sequences could not be compared across some patients' samples due to primer changes. Tolerant patients' donor-specific Tregs expanded beyond overall Tregs, suggesting antigen-driven growth.

With respect to this clone: As yet, its antigen is unknown.

V gave up 6 bases and J gave up 4 bases, with 13 bases separating them. This CDR3 is 13 amino acids long. Germline values: CDR1 PRHDT, CDR2 FYEKMQ (reference sequence). Recipients received nonmyeloablative bone marrow transplants from related graft donors, with transient mixed chimerism. Assay: immunoSEQ multiplex PCR; the TCRdb copy retains only in-frame clones and omits some. Among about 50,000 clones listed, roughly 89% were seen once. The source material was CD8+ T cells from blood (PBMCs), sampled 12 months after the transplant. This receptor was obtained from a human patient who received a combined kidney and bone marrow transplant. Some T cells may be the graft donor's. The chain links TRBV13 to TRBJ2-7, with D perhaps TRBD2 (5 bases). This CDR3 reads CASRLISGYEQYF. CDR3 nucleotide sequence: TGTGCCAGCAGGTTAATCAGCGGTTACGAGCAGTACTTC. Drawing the rest from reference TRBV13 and TRBJ2-7, the complete variable domain is AAGVIQSPRHLIKEKRETATLKCYPIPRHDTVYWYQQGPGQDPQFLISFYEKMQSDKGSIPDRFSAQQFSDYHSELNMSSLELGDSALYFCASRLISGYEQYFGPGTRLTVT.